This T cell receptor (beta chain) is from a study of T cells after yellow fever vaccination. Whole-study context: Preparation of fractions with low cell numbers was performed using SMART-Seq v4 Ultra Low Input. Broader study findings: Clonotype sharing between CD4 and CD8 compartments was small. Weaker overall, the secondary response nonetheless peaked faster (day 5 versus 15).

Trimming cost V 6 bases and J 1 base, with 22 bases left between them. The CDR3 covers 16 residues. Germline V lookup: CDR1 DFQATT, CDR2 SNEGSKA (reference sequence). A word on this clonotype: Its antigen is not identified.

TCRdb analysed the 5' RACE reads with MiXCR anew, one entry per CDR3 protein. The table shows almost 600,000 distinct CDR3 sequences, with 13% occurring only once. The chain recombines TRBV20-1 with TRBJ2-7; D call uncertain. The source was PBMCs, collected on the day of the yellow fever booster vaccination. This receptor was taken from a man under 40 who received the YFV17D yellow fever vaccine. CDR3 in DNA: TGCAGTGCCTCCGGCTACTCCGGCCGTATTTCCTACGAGCAGTACTTC. Translated: CSASGYSGRISYEQYF.